A single sample gave rise to the 31 T cell receptor beta chains below, sequenced in a study of shared clonotypes between healthy human individuals. The assay was immunoSEQ multiplex PCR, and TCRdb's table has in-frame clones only and misses some. The sample lists 2,500,000 or so clones; 93% were seen once. The material sequenced was naive CD4+ T cells from PBMCs. The sample's subset: CD45RA+ positively selected. These receptors all stem from a man younger than 35 in good health. Some clones in this sample may be carry-over from other donors' samples.

A word on this clone: Additional DNA sequences in this sample encode the identical CDR3. The rearrangement joins TRBV11-2 to TRBJ2-2; a weak D match, TRBD2 (5 bases). The CDR3 has 15 residues. The germline V gene has CDR1 SGHAT and CDR2 FQNNGV. The germline V and J ends were trimmed by 1 base and 3 bases, with 9 bases remaining between them. The CDR3: CASSLVAWDTGELFF. Here the CDR3 DNA reads TGTGCCAGCAGCTTAGTAGCGTGGGACACCGGGGAGCTGTTTTTT.

The genes are TRBV28 and TRBJ1-2, with 10 bases lining up with TRBD1. This CDR3 is 16 amino acids long. Germline V CDR1 and CDR2: MDHEN, SYDVKM. Germline trimming cut 8 bases from V and 8 bases from J; bases unmatched to any gene: 17. CDR3 residues: CASGPLEGQGSRGYTF. In DNA, the CDR3 is TGTGCCAGCGGGCCGCTCGAGGGACAGGGGTCACGAGGCTACACCTTC.

This chain links TRBV6-1 with TRBJ2-3, with 8 bases matching TRBD1. The trim removed 3 bases at V and 4 bases at J, leaving 3 bases unmatched. The CDR3 contains 14 residues. Germline V gene lookup returns CDR1 MNHNS and CDR2 SASEGT. CDR3 region: CASSDTDRADTQYF. The CDR3 DNA is TGTGCCAGCAGTGATACGGACAGGGCAGATACGCAGTATTTT.

The chain is built from TRBV9 and TRBJ1-6; 11 bases align to TRBD1. V lost 0 bases to trimming and J lost 11 bases; unmatched junction nucleotides: 4. The CDR3 loop spans 15 amino acids. Per the germline V gene, CDR1 is SGDLS and CDR2 is YYNGEE. The CDR3 loop is CASSVEGQGGTPLHF. CDR3 bases: TGTGCCAGCAGCGTAGAGGGACAGGGGGGAACACCCCTCCACTTT.

This chain links TRBV19 with TRBJ2-2; D not certain. Trimming pared 7 bases from V and 5 bases from J, leaving 17 bases between. Germline CDR1 and CDR2: LNHDA and SQIVND (reference sequence). The CDR3 sequence is 15 residues long. This CDR3 reads CASILRPGWTGELFF. The CDR3 DNA sequence: TGTGCCAGTATCCTCCGGCCAGGCTGGACCGGGGAGCTGTTTTTT. Together with reference TRBV19 and TRBJ2-2, the CDR3 gives the full variable domain: DGGITQSPKYLFRKEGQNVTLSCEQNLNHDAMYWYRQDPGQGLRLIYYSQIVNDFQKGDIAEGYSVSREKKESFPLTVTSAQKNPTAFYLCASILRPGWTGELFFGEGSRLTVL.

The rearrangement links TRBV28 to TRBJ1-3; perhaps TRBD1 as D (6 bases). The germline V gene encodes CDR1 MDHEN and CDR2 SYDVKM. The CDR3 runs 16 residues. V gave up 5 bases and J gave up 0 bases, with 14 bases separating them. CDR3 amino acids: CASSLGGRSSGNTIYF. The CDR3 DNA sequence: TGTGCCAGCAGTCTGGGGGGCCGGAGCTCTGGAAACACCATATATTTT. Together with reference TRBV28 and TRBJ1-3, the CDR3 gives the full variable domain: DVKVTQSSRYLVKRTGEKVFLECVQDMDHENMFWYRQDPGLGLRLIYFSYDVKMKEKGDIPEGYSVSREKKERFSLILESASTNQTSMYLCASSLGGRSSGNTIYFGEGSWLTVV.

Only one count was recorded for this clone. This CDR3 is also generated by other DNA sequences in the sample. The gene calls are TRBV28 and TRBJ1-2; D remains unclear. The CDR3 is made up of 13 amino acids. V was clipped by 4 bases and J by 3 bases, with 9 bases between them. Germline V lookup: CDR1 MDHEN, CDR2 SYDVKM. The CDR3 spells CASSSRAHYGYTF. DNA for the CDR3: TGTGCCAGCAGTTCGAGAGCTCACTATGGCTACACCTTC.

This clone occurred once. This rearrangement joins TRBV5-4 to TRBJ1-1, with D hard to call. The CDR3 sequence is 14 residues long. Trimming stripped 4 bases from V and 6 bases from J, with 16 bases between. Germline V gene data show CDR1 as SGHNT and CDR2 as YYREEE (reference sequence). CDR3 sequence (DNA): TGTGCCAGCAGCCCGTCGATTAGAAACGCTGAAGCTTTCTTT. The encoded protein is CASSPSIRNAEAFF.

V and J are TRBV30 and TRBJ1-2; a weak D match, TRBD1 (5 bases). Trimming removed 0 bases at V and 2 bases at J, with 10 bases between. This CDR3 region has 14 residues. Germline values: CDR1 GTSNPN, CDR2 SVGIG (reference sequence). The CDR3, as DNA: TGTGCCTGGAGTGTACCTCAGGGAAACTATGGCTACACCTTC. As protein: CAWSVPQGNYGYTF.

The rearrangement uses TRBV18 and TRBJ1-4; a possible D gene is TRBD1 (6 bases). Trimming removed 4 bases from V and 8 bases from J, with 14 bases in between. CDR1 and CDR2 (germline): KGHSH, LQKENI. CDR3 length: 14 amino acids. CDR3 coding DNA: TGTGCCAGCTCACACGACACAGGGCAAGAAAAACTGTTTTTT. This translates into CASSHDTGQEKLFF.

This clone was seen more than once but under ten times. The gene calls are TRBV2 and TRBJ1-1; perhaps TRBD1 as D (5 bases). CDR1 and CDR2 (germline): SNHLY, FYNNEI. The CDR3 is 13 amino acids. Deletions cut 6 bases from V and 11 bases from J, with 19 bases between. This CDR3 reads CASRETPSGLAFF. The CDR3 region has the DNA TGTGCCAGCAGGGAAACACCCTCAGGGTTGGCTTTCTTT.

J is TRBJ2-3 and V is TRBV14; D remains ambiguous. V was pared by 4 bases and J by 4 bases, with 9 bases between. Germline V lookup: CDR1 SGHDN, CDR2 FVKESK. The CDR3 has 13 amino acids. The CDR3: CASSPRLSDTQYF. DNA for the CDR3: TGTGCCAGCAGCCCAAGGTTGTCAGATACGCAGTATTTT.

This chain uses TRBV6-5 with TRBJ1-1; D is unresolved. V was pared by 7 bases and J by 0 bases, with 12 bases between. The germline V gene encodes CDR1 MNHEY and CDR2 SVGAGI. The CDR3 length is 14 residues. This chain's CDR3 is CASTLGRLNTEAFF. CDR3 bases: TGTGCCAGCACGCTGGGGAGATTGAACACTGAAGCTTTCTTT.

The chain uses TRBV15 and TRBJ2-5, with 7 positions matching TRBD2. The CDR3 totals 13 residues. The germline CDR1 and CDR2 sequences are LNHNV and YYDKDF (reference sequence). Germline trimming cut 10 bases from V and 3 bases from J; bases unmatched to any gene: 8. CDR3 in amino acids: CAIAGGTKETQYF. The CDR3 DNA is TGTGCCATCGCAGGCGGGACTAAAGAGACCCAGTACTTC.

V is TRBV10-3 and J is TRBJ1-5; D gene unclear. Germline V gives CDR1 ENHRY, CDR2 SYGVKD. There are 13 residues in the CDR3. Trimming left V 3 bases short and J 5 bases short, with 8 bases between. Written as DNA, the CDR3 is TGTGCCATCAGTGATGTCTCGGATCAGCCCCAGCATTTT. It encodes CAISDVSDQPQHF.

V is TRBV9 and J is TRBJ2-3; possibly TRBD1 for D (6 bases). There are 14 residues in the CDR3. CDR1 is SGDLS, CDR2 YYNGEE, per germline. V gave up 2 bases and J gave up 10 bases, with 17 bases separating them. In DNA, the CDR3 is TGTGCCAGCAGCGTTGCCAGCGTCGAGGGGGCGCAGTATTTT. It codes for CASSVASVEGAQYF.

The V and J genes are TRBV4-3 and TRBJ2-3, with a tentative D call TRBD2 (6 bases). V was clipped by 1 base and J by 5 bases, with 13 bases between them. The CDR3 sequence is 15 residues long. Germline CDR1 LGHNA, CDR2 YSLEER. In DNA, the CDR3 is TGCGCCAGCAGCCAAGGAGGCGGGGTAGGAGATACGCAGTATTTT. Amino acid sequence: CASSQGGGVGDTQYF.

The J gene is TRBJ2-5, the V gene TRBV30, with D maybe TRBD1 (6 bases). V dropped 1 base and J dropped 3 bases, with 9 bases sitting between them. CDR3 length equals 13 residues. Germline loops: CDR1 GTSNPN, CDR2 SVGIG (reference sequence). In DNA, the CDR3 is TGTGCCTGGAGTGCCCAGGGGAAAGAGACCCAGTACTTC. Translating gives CAWSAQGKETQYF.

This clone was counted a few times. V usage is TRBV30 and J usage is TRBJ1-1; no clear D gene. The CDR3 runs 13 residues. The germline V gene has CDR1 GTSNPN and CDR2 SVGIG (reference sequence). The V and J ends lost 1 base and 2 bases respectively, with 8 bases between them. Written as DNA, the CDR3 is TGTGCCTGGAGTGCAGTGGTAAACACTGAAGCTTTCTTT. Translated: CAWSAVVNTEAFF. The full variable domain, in which reference TRBV30 and TRBJ1-1 provide the parts outside the CDR3, is SQTIHQWPATLVQPVGSPLSLECTVEGTSNPNLYWYRQAAGRGLQLLFYSVGIGQISSEVPQNLSASRPQDRQFILSSKKLLLSDSGFYLCAWSAVVNTEAFFGQGTRLTVV.

This chain's CDR3 is CASSVTSGRAFEQFF. Written as DNA, the CDR3 is TGTGCCAGCAGCGTGACTAGCGGGAGGGCCTTTGAGCAGTTCTTC. The chain joins TRBV7-3 to TRBJ2-1; 14 positions agree with TRBD2. V was clipped by 5 bases and J by 9 bases; unmatched bases: 6. Germline CDR1 SGHTA, CDR2 FQGTGA. The CDR3 extends over 15 amino acids.

As to this clone: Other nucleotide sequences from this sample produce the same CDR3. This chain uses TRBV7-2 with TRBJ2-7; no reliable D call. The V gene's germline CDR1 is SGHTA and CDR2 FQGNSA. The CDR3 extends over 14 amino acids. Deletions cut 3 bases from V and 0 bases from J, with 9 bases between. CDR3 region: CASSLLGSSYEQYF. CDR3 DNA sequence: TGTGCCAGCAGCTTGCTGGGCAGCTCCTACGAGCAGTACTTC. The full variable domain, with the rest looked up from reference TRBV7-2 and TRBJ2-7, is GAGVSQSPSNKVTEKGKDVELRCDPISGHTALYWYRQSLGQGLEFLIYFQGNSAPDKSGLPSDRFSAERTGGSVSTLTIQRTQQEDSAVYLCASSLLGSSYEQYFGPGTRLTVT.

V and J are TRBV29-1 and TRBJ1-1; D call uncertain. Germline CDR1 is SQVTM and CDR2 is ANQGSEA. V was trimmed by 4 bases and J by 7 bases, leaving 10 bases between them. The length of the CDR3 is 11 residues. In DNA, the CDR3 is TGCAGCGTTGTTTGGGGAAATGAAGCTTTCTTT. Residues: CSVVWGNEAFF. The variable domain in full, completed from reference TRBV29-1 and TRBJ1-1, reads SAVISQKPSRDICQRGTSLTIQCQVDSQVTMMFWYRQQPGQSLTLIATANQGSEATYESGFVIDKFPISRPNLTFSTLTVSNMSPEDSSIYLCSVVWGNEAFFGQGTRLTVV.

Concerning this clone: In the same sample, other DNA sequences code for this CDR3. J is TRBJ2-1 and V is TRBV7-3; no reliable D call. CDR1 is SGHTA and CDR2 is FQGTGA in the germline V gene. With 0 bases removed from V and 0 bases from J, the gap between germline ends came to 6 bases. The CDR3 is 15 residues long. The CDR3 DNA is TGTGCCAGCAGCTTAACCAGGAGCTCCTACAATGAGCAGTTCTTC. It codes for CASSLTRSSYNEQFF.

Turning to this clone: The same CDR3 arises from other DNA sequences in this sample as well. This chain uses TRBV29-1 with TRBJ1-1, with D unresolved. Germline assignment: CDR1 SQVTM and CDR2 ANQGSEA. The CDR3 length is 11 residues. V was cut by 0 bases and J by 11 bases, with 10 bases left in between. This CDR3 is CSVEDRVEAFF. The DNA of the CDR3 is TGCAGCGTTGAAGATCGGGTTGAGGCTTTCTTT.

The chain recombines TRBV27 with TRBJ1-6, with a possible D match to TRBD1 (6 bases). V lost 9 bases and J lost 6, with 18 bases in between. The CDR3 covers 15 residues. The germline gives CDR1 MNHEY, CDR2 SMNVEV (reference sequence). The CDR3 spells CASQRVGGRNSPLHF. CDR3 sequence (DNA): TGTGCCAGTCAAAGGGTGGGGGGCCGTAATTCACCCCTCCACTTT.

The chain carries TRBV2 and TRBJ2-7; the match to TRBD1 covers 8 bases. The CDR3 is made up of 15 amino acids. Germline V lookup: CDR1 SNHLY, CDR2 FYNNEI. J gave up 4 bases and V 5 bases, and 10 bases lay outside the gene matches. In nucleotides, the CDR3 is TGTGCCAGCAGTAAGGTCGCAGGGGGCAGTTACGAGCAGTACTTC. Encoded protein: CASSKVAGGSYEQYF.

The chain links TRBV11-2 to TRBJ2-7; 7 positions agree with TRBD1. This CDR3 is built from 15 residues. CDR1 and CDR2 (germline): SGHAT, FQNNGV. Trimming took 4 bases from V and 3 from J; bases not matched to a gene: 9. This CDR3 is CASSYNRDSIYEQYF. The CDR3 DNA follows: TGTGCCAGCAGCTATAACCGGGACAGCATCTACGAGCAGTACTTC. The full variable domain, in which reference TRBV11-2 and TRBJ2-7 provide the parts outside the CDR3, is EAGVAQSPRYKIIEKRQSVAFWCNPISGHATLYWYQQILGQGPKLLIQFQNNGVVDDSQLPKDRFSAERLKGVDSTLKIQPAKLEDSAVYLCASSYNRDSIYEQYFGPGTRLTVT.

This clone appeared a single time. The genes are TRBV9 and TRBJ2-7; tentative D call: TRBD2 (6 bases). The CDR3 runs 15 residues. From germline, CDR1 is SGDLS and CDR2 YYNGEE. V was clipped by 4 bases and J by 0 bases, with 14 bases between them. CDR3 sequence: CASSPQAGSSYEQYF. Here the CDR3 DNA reads TGTGCCAGCAGCCCCCAGGCGGGAAGCTCCTACGAGCAGTACTTC.

J is TRBJ2-7 and V is TRBV19; perhaps TRBD1 as D (5 bases). The CDR3 runs to 15 residues. V shed 2 bases and J shed 2 bases, with 13 bases lying between them. Per the germline V gene, CDR1 is LNHDA and CDR2 is SQIVND (reference sequence). The CDR3 nucleotides are TGTGCCAGTAGTATAACCCAGGGCCCAACCTACGAGCAGTACTTC. Translation: CASSITQGPTYEQYF.

Regarding this clone: Other DNA sequences from this sample encode an identical CDR3 as well. J is TRBJ2-1 and V is TRBV5-1; possible D gene TRBD1, 6 bases. Per the germline V gene, CDR1 is SGHRS and CDR2 is YFSETQ. The V gene lost 4 bases and the J gene lost 4 bases, with 12 bases spanning the gap. This CDR3 contains 14 residues. For the CDR3, the DNA is TGCGCCAGCAGCCCCGGGACAACTTACAATGAGCAGTTCTTC. Protein sequence: CASSPGTTYNEQFF.

The V call is TRBV27, the J call TRBJ1-1, with 9 nucleotides matching TRBD1. V trimming: 4 bases; J trimming: 10 bases; junction bases outside the gene matches: 16. Germline V gives CDR1 MNHEY, CDR2 SMNVEV (reference sequence). This CDR3 spans 16 amino acids. CDR3: CASSSPAAGTGLRAFF. CDR3 sequence (DNA): TGTGCCAGCAGTTCGCCTGCCGCCGGGACAGGGCTTCGAGCTTTCTTT.